The clone carrying this T cell receptor (beta chain) was detected only a few times. The data are from a study of blood T cell repertoires in COVID-19. Clones were read by immunoSEQ multiplex PCR, and TCRdb kept only the in-frame ones, dropping some. The repertoire holds roughly 68,000 clones, with around 91% as singletons. The ends were cut back, 0 bases at V and 4 bases at J, with 7 bases in the middle. Germline V gene data show CDR1 as SGHRS and CDR2 as YFSETQ. The CDR3 has 13 residues. This receptor was obtained from a man over 45 with COVID-19, enrolled during active disease. Sequencing input: peripheral blood. The V and J genes are TRBV5-1 and TRBJ1-2; no clear D. The CDR3 DNA follows: TGCGCCAGCAGCTTGGCAGATGGCTATGGCTACACCTTC. This codes for CASSLADGYGYTF.